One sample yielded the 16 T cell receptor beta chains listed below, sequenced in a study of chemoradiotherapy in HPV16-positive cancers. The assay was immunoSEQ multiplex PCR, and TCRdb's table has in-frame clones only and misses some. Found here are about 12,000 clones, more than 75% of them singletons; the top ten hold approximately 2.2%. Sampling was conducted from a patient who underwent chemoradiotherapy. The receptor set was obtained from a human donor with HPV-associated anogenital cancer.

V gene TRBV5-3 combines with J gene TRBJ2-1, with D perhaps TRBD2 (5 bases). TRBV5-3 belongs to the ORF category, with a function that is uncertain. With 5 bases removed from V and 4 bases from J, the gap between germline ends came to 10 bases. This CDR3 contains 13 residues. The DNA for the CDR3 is TGTGCCAGAAGTCTAGCTAGTTACAATGAGCAGTTCTTC. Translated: CARSLASYNEQFF.

The CDR3 sequence is CASSLTSRGPSPSTDTQYF. CDR3 coding DNA: TGTGCCAGCAGCTTAACCAGCAGGGGTCCTAGTCCCAGCACAGATACGCAGTATTTT. The rearrangement joins TRBV7-8 to TRBJ2-3, with D tentatively TRBD1 (6 bases). The V end was cut by 2 bases, the J end by 0 bases, with 21 bases between. The CDR3 totals 19 residues. Germline CDR1 SGHVS, CDR2 FQNEAQ.

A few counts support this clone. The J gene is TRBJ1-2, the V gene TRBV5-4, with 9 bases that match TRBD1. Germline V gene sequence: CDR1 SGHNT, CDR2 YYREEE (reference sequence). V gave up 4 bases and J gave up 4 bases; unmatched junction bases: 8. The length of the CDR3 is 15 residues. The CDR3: CASSLGQGFVYGYTF. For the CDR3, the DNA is TGTGCCAGCAGCCTGGGACAGGGTTTCGTCTATGGCTACACCTTC.

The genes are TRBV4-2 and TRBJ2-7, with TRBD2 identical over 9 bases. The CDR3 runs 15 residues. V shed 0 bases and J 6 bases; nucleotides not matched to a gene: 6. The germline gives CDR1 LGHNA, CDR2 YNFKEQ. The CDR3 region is CASSQDPAGGLEQYF. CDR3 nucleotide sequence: TGTGCCAGCAGCCAAGATCCGGCGGGGGGGCTCGAGCAGTACTTC.

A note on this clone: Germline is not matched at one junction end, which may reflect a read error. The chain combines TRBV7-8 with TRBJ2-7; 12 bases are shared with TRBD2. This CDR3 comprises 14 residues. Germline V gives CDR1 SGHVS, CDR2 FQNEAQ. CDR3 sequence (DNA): TGTGCCAGCAGCCTAGCGGGGGGGACCTACGAGCAGTACTTC. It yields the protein CASSLAGGTYEQYF.

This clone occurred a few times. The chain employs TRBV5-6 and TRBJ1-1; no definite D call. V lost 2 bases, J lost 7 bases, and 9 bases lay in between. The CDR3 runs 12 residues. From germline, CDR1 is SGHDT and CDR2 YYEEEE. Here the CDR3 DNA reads TGTGCCAGCAGCTTATCGGGTGGTGAAGCTTTCTTT. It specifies CASSLSGGEAFF.

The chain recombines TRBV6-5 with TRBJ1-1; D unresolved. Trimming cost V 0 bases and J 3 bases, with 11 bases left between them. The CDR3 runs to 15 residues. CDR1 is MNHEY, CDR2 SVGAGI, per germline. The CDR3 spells CASSYSSGRDTEAFF. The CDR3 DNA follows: TGTGCCAGCAGTTACTCGTCCGGGAGGGACACTGAAGCTTTCTTT.

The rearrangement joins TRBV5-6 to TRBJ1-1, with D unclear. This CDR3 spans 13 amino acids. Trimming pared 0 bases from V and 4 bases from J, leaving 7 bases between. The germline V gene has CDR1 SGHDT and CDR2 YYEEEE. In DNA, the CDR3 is TGTGCCAGCAGCTTGGCGGGTCCCACTGAAGCTTTCTTT. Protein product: CASSLAGPTEAFF.

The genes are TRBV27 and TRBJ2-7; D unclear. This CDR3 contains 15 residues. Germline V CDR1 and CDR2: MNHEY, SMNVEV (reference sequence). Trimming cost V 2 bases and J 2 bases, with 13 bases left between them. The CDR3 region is CASSLRPEGTYEQYF. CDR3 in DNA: TGTGCCAGCAGTTTAAGACCCGAAGGGACCTACGAGCAGTACTTC.

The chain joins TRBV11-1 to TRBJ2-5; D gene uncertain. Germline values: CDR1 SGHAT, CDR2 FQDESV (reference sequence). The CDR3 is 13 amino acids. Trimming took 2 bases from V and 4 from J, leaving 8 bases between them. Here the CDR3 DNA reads TGTGCCAGCAGCTTAATGGGTGGAGAGACCCAGTACTTC. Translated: CASSLMGGETQYF.

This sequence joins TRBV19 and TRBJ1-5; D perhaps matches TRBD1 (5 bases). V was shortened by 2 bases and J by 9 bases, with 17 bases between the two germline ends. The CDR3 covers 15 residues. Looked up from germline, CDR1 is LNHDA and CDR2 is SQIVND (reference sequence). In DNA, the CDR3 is TGTGCCAGTAGTATATCGGGACGTATGCCATCGCCCCAGCATTTT. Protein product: CASSISGRMPSPQHF.

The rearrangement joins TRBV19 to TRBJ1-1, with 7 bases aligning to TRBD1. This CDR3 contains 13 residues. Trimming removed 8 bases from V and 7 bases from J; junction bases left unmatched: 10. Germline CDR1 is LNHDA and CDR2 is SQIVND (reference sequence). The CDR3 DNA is TGTGCCAGTGAAATTAGGGGGCGAGTTGAAGCTTTCTTT. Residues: CASEIRGRVEAFF.

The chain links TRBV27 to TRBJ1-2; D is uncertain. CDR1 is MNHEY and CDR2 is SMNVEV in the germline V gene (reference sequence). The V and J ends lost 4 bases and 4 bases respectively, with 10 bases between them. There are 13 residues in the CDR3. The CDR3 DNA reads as TGTGCCAGCAGTTCCTACGGAGTCTATGGCTACACCTTC. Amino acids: CASSSYGVYGYTF.

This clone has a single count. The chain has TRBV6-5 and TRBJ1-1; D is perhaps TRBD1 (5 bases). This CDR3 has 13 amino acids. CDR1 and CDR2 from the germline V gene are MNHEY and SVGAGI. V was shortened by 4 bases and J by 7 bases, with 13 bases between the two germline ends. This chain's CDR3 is CASSLGGFGEAFF. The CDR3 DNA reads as TGTGCCAGCAGTTTGGGGGGATTTGGTGAAGCTTTCTTT.

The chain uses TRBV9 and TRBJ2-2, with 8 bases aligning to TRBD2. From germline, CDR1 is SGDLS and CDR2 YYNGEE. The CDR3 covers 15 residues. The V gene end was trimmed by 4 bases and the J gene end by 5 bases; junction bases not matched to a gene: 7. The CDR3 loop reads CASSLTGGLTGELFF. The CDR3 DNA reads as TGTGCCAGCAGCCTGACGGGGGGGCTAACCGGGGAGCTGTTTTTT.

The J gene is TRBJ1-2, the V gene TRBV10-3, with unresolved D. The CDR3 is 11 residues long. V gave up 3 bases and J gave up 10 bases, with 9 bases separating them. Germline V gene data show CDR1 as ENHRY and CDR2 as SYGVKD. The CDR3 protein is CAISDLSFYTF. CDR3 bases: TGTGCCATCAGTGATCTTTCCTTCTACACCTTC.